Listed below are T cell receptor beta chains from one sample, sequenced in a study of PD-L1 blockade in urothelial cancer. Data came from immunoSEQ multiplex PCR; TCRdb stores just in-frame clones and leaves some out. The top ten hold over 4% of the sample, which has 70,000 or so clones, around 90% seen once. Sequencing used PBMCs, obtained around atezolizumab (anti-PD-L1) treatment. These receptors were obtained from an older man with urothelial cancer. Both conserved end residues are part of each CDR3. A D gene is named only where the DNA matches it firmly. Expanded clones get a size class; other rows say once, few or many, or leave the size out.

TRBV5-4	NA	TRBJ1-2	TRBD1	CASSPGQGGGYTF	TGTGCCAGCAGCCCGGGACAGGGTGGGGGCTACACCTTC
TRBV27	NA	TRBJ2-5	NA	CASSFPGETQYF	TGTGCCAGCAGTTTCCCCGGTGAGACCCAGTACTTC
TRBV6-1	NA	TRBJ1-5	NA	CASRADSGQPQHF	TGTGCCAGCAGAGCTGACTCGGGTCAGCCCCAGCATTTT
TRBV5-4	NA	TRBJ2-3	NA	CASSLTGGDTQYF	TGTGCCAGCAGCTTGACCGGGGGAGATACGCAGTATTTT
TRBV4-2	once	TRBJ2-5	NA	CASSQVGAGETQYF	TGTGCCAGCAGCCAAGTGGGGGCCGGAGAGACCCAGTACTTC
TRBV28	NA	TRBJ2-1	NA	CASSLPGTFYEQFF	TGTGCCAGCAGTCTCCCAGGGACTTTCTATGAGCAGTTCTTC
TRBV11-2	NA	TRBJ2-5	NA	CASSLEKGGSMETQYF	TGTGCCAGCAGCTTAGAGAAGGGGGGGAGTATGGAGACCCAGTACTTC
TRBV4-1	NA	TRBJ2-1	TRBD2	CASSRMGTSGSRSYNEQFF	TGCGCCAGCAGCCGAATGGGGACTAGCGGGAGCCGCTCCTACAATGAGCAGTTCTTC
TRBV12-2	NA	TRBJ2-3	NA	CASRLVLERGRWSTDTQYF	TGTGCAAGTCGCTTAGTCTTGGAGAGGGGGCGATGGAGCACAGATACGCAGTATTTT
TRBV5-1	NA	TRBJ1-1	NA	CASSLVGAVEAFF	TGCGCCAGCAGCTTGGTTGGGGCAGTTGAAGCTTTCTTT
TRBV29-1	NA	TRBJ1-2	NA	CSVEGHSLSYGYTF	TGCAGCGTTGAAGGACATTCCCTTTCCTATGGCTACACCTTC
TRBV6-1	NA	TRBJ1-4	NA	CASTEGGGAREKLFF	TGTGCCAGCACCGAGGGTGGAGGGGCCCGTGAAAAACTGTTTTTT
TRBV4-2	NA	TRBJ2-2	TRBD2	CASSRGLAGDTGELFF	TGTGCCAGCAGCCGGGGACTAGCGGGAGACACCGGGGAGCTGTTTTTT
TRBV10-3	NA	TRBJ2-7	TRBD2	CAISESGGRAYEQYF	TGTGCCATCAGTGAGTCTGGGGGGAGGGCCTACGAGCAGTACTTC
TRBV30	NA	TRBJ2-7	TRBD1	CAAGQGTYEQYF	TGTGCCGCCGGACAGGGGACCTACGAGCAGTACTTC
TRBV9	NA	TRBJ1-2	NA	CASSVASTFAYGYTF	TGTGCCAGCAGCGTAGCCTCGACTTTTGCCTATGGCTACACCTTC
TRBV19	NA	TRBJ1-1	TRBD1	CASRRTPGQGVAEAFF	TGTGCCAGTAGAAGGACTCCGGGACAGGGGGTGGCTGAAGCTTTCTTT
TRBV6-5	NA	TRBJ2-7	NA	CATPSGRPTYEQYF	TGTGCCACCCCAAGCGGGCGACCTACCTACGAGCAGTACTTC
TRBV7-3	NA	TRBJ2-2	TRBD1	CASSLGQGGRSGELFF	TGTGCCAGCAGCCTCGGACAGGGGGGGAGGTCCGGGGAGCTGTTTTTT
TRBV11-2	NA	TRBJ2-6	TRBD1	CASSSDRAPFNSGANVLTF	TGTGCCAGCAGCTCGGACAGGGCTCCCTTTAACTCTGGGGCCAACGTCCTGACTTTC
TRBV6-4	NA	TRBJ2-3	TRBD2	CASSELAGTTDTQYF	TGTGCCAGCAGTGAGCTAGCGGGGACCACAGATACGCAGTATTTT
TRBV28	NA	TRBJ1-5	NA	CASTPPLNQPQHF	TGTGCCAGCACCCCCCCCCTTAATCAGCCCCAGCATTTT
TRBV29-1	NA	TRBJ2-3	NA	CSVGAGLSTDTQYF	TGCAGCGTTGGCGCAGGCCTTAGCACAGATACGCAGTATTTT
TRBV6-6	once	TRBJ1-4	NA	CATVSWEKLFF	TGTGCCACCGTTAGTTGGGAAAAACTGTTTTTT
TRBV27	NA	TRBJ1-2	NA	CASSPGQGNYGYTF	TGTGCCAGCAGCCCCGGGCAGGGTAACTATGGCTACACCTTC
TRBV7-2	NA	TRBJ2-2	TRBD1	CASSFPRTGTTNTGELFF	TGTGCCAGCAGCTTTCCAAGGACAGGGACGACGAACACCGGGGAGCTGTTTTTT
TRBV5-1	NA	TRBJ2-2	NA	CASSGGDSNTGELFF	TGCGCCAGCAGCGGCGGGGACAGTAACACCGGGGAGCTGTTTTTT
TRBV5-8	once	TRBJ1-2	TRBD1	CASSLVFEGARSGYTF	TGTGCCAGCAGCTTAGTGTTTGAGGGGGCGAGAAGTGGCTACACCTTC
TRBV6-1	NA	TRBJ2-1	TRBD1	CASSSGTGNGEQFF	TGTGCCAGCAGCTCCGGGACAGGGAACGGTGAGCAGTTCTTC
TRBV5-6	once	TRBJ2-7	NA	CASSWARVGEQYF	TGTGCCAGCAGCTGGGCCAGGGTCGGCGAGCAGTACTTC
TRBV2	NA	TRBJ2-7	TRBD1	CASLGDRDTYEQYF	TGTGCCAGCCTTGGGGACAGGGACACCTACGAGCAGTACTTC
TRBV9	NA	TRBJ2-5	TRBD2	CASSGPGTSGRAGRWETQYF	TGTGCCAGCAGCGGCCCGGGGACTAGCGGGAGGGCCGGGCGATGGGAGACCCAGTACTTC
TRBV18	NA	TRBJ2-1	TRBD1	CASSPLGTGVYNEQFF	TGTGCCAGCTCACCACTCGGGACAGGGGTGTACAATGAGCAGTTCTTC
TRBV6-1	NA	TRBJ1-5	TRBD1	CASSERSRDRGIISNQPQHF	TGTGCCAGCAGTGAAAGGTCCCGGGACAGGGGGATTATCAGCAATCAGCCCCAGCATTTT
TRBV18	NA	TRBJ1-1	TRBD1	CASSTGGREAFF	TGTGCCAGCTCAACAGGGGGCCGTGAAGCTTTCTTT
TRBV4-1	NA	TRBJ2-7	NA	CASSQGPGSYEQYF	TGCGCCAGCAGCCAAGGGCCGGGCTCCTACGAGCAGTACTTC
TRBV5-6	NA	TRBJ1-6	NA	CASSSPREQWSPLHF	TGTGCCAGCAGCTCTCCGCGGGAACAATGGTCACCCCTCCACTTT
TRBV19	few	TRBJ1-2	NA	CASSISTAGGYTF	TGTGCCAGTAGTATATCTACGGCGGGTGGCTACACCTTC
TRBV5-1	once	TRBJ2-7	NA	CASSFRAYEQYF	TGCGCCAGCAGCTTCAGGGCCTACGAGCAGTACTTC